This T cell receptor beta chain was recorded in a study of control samples from healthy donors and cancer patients. Germline V gene sequence: CDR1 SGHTS, CDR2 YDEGEE. Trimming shortened V by 4 bases and J by 0 bases, and 23 bases separated the two germline ends. This CDR3 is 20 amino acids long. Repertoires were generated with immunoSEQ multiplex PCR, while TCRdb's copy carries only in-frame clones and drops some. Its table lists approximately 190,000 clones. The sequence was collected from a woman in her twenties or thirties in good health. The V and J genes are TRBV5-8 and TRBJ1-6; possibly TRBD1 for D (5 bases). The sequencing input was blood. The CDR3: CASSQITGTARSSYNSPLHF. The CDR3 DNA reads as TGTGCCAGCAGCCAGATCACCGGGACCGCCAGGAGCTCCTATAATTCACCCCTCCACTTT.